Listed below are T cell receptor beta chains from one sample, sequenced in a study of OX40 agonist ivuxolimab in advanced cancers. The data were produced by immunoSEQ multiplex PCR, yet TCRdb's version contains in-frame clones alone and is incomplete. The sample includes about 76,000 clones, around four fifths seen only once; the top ten take around 1.8%. The sequenced sample was CD4+ or CD8+ T cells sorted from blood, obtained in a trial of the OX40 agonist ivuxolimab. The receptor set was obtained from an adult with an advanced solid tumor such as melanoma, head and neck, liver or kidney cancer. The CDR3 runs from the conserved cysteine through the conserved F or W. Each record gives: V gene, J gene, D gene, clone size, CDR3 protein, CDR3 DNA. A D gene is named only where the DNA matches it firmly. Clone size is not always given. Where it is, it says once, few, many or a class for expanded clones.

>TRBV4-1|TRBJ2-3|TRBD2|.
CASSQGPTSGGVKITTDTQYF
TGCGCCAGCAGCCAAGGTCCGACTAGCGGGGGGGTAAAGATAACCACAGATACGCAGTATTTT
>TRBV18|TRBJ1-4|.|.
CASSPQIGGTINEKLFF
TGTGCCAGCTCACCACAAATTGGGGGGACGATTAATGAAAAACTGTTTTTT
>TRBV11-2|TRBJ2-7|.|few
CASSSDTQGEQYF
TGTGCCAGCAGCTCAGACACCCAAGGGGAGCAGTACTTC
>TRBV21-1|TRBJ1-5|.|once
CASSTGTGGPNQPQHF
TGTGCCAGCAGCACCGGGACAGGGGGCCCAAATCAGCCCCAGCATTTT
>TRBV6-1|TRBJ1-5|.|.
CASSERPGAHQPQHF
TGTGCCAGCAGTGAACGGCCAGGGGCTCATCAGCCCCAGCATTTT
>TRBV6-1|TRBJ2-1|TRBD2|.
CASSGGGSYNEQFF
TGTGCCAGCAGTGGGGGGGGTAGCTACAATGAGCAGTTCTTC
>TRBV27|TRBJ2-7|TRBD1|.
CASGKRDSSYEQYF
TGTGCCAGCGGTAAACGGGACAGCTCCTACGAGCAGTACTTC
>TRBV7-9|TRBJ1-5|TRBD1|.
CASSLGQGRGGGQPQHF
TGTGCCAGCAGCTTGGGACAGGGTCGGGGCGGTGGTCAGCCCCAGCATTTT
>TRBV7-2|TRBJ2-5|.|.
CASSFDDATQYF
TGTGCCAGCAGCTTCGATGATGCTACTCAGTACTTC
>TRBV7-2|TRBJ2-2|TRBD2|.
CASSTRTSGGIGELFF
TGTGCCAGCAGCACCAGGACTAGCGGGGGGATAGGGGAGCTGTTTTTT
>TRBV4-3|TRBJ1-4|.|.
CASSQGQGGEKLFF
TGCGCCAGCAGCCAAGGCCAGGGCGGGGAAAAACTGTTTTTT
>TRBV19|TRBJ1-5|.|.
CASSAGRHQPQHF
TGTGCCAGTAGTGCCGGGAGGCATCAGCCCCAGCATTTT
>TRBV5-4|TRBJ2-7|.|.
CASSSSYEQYF
TGTGCCAGCAGCTCCTCCTACGAGCAGTACTTC
>TRBV19|TRBJ2-2|.|.
CASQSALEDSGELFF
TGTGCCAGCCAGTCAGCCTTAGAGGATTCCGGGGAGCTGTTTTTT
>TRBV7-2|TRBJ2-7|.|.
CASAGIGTPTYEQYF
TGTGCCAGCGCGGGGATCGGGACGCCTACCTACGAGCAGTACTTC
>TRBV29-1|TRBJ2-3|.|.
CSVDSTDTQYF
TGCAGCGTTGACTCCACAGATACGCAGTATTTT
>TRBV6-1|TRBJ1-5|TRBD1|.
CASRVGQSNQPQHF
TGTGCCAGCAGGGTGGGACAGTCCAATCAGCCCCAGCATTTT
>TRBV2|TRBJ1-1|TRBD1|.
CASTEQGAVTEAFF
TGTGCCAGCACCGAACAGGGGGCAGTCACTGAAGCTTTCTTT
>TRBV6-5|TRBJ1-1|TRBD1|.
CASSYSHGTGLAFF
TGTGCCAGCAGTTACTCCCACGGGACAGGGTTAGCTTTCTTT
>TRBV28|TRBJ2-7|.|.
CASSPGLGLFSYF
TGTGCCAGCAGCCCTGGACTCGGCCTATTTTCCTACTTC
>TRBV6-5|TRBJ2-2|.|.
CASSMRPVTTGELFF
TGTGCCAGCAGTATGCGACCCGTCACCACCGGGGAGCTGTTTTTT
>TRBV13|TRBJ1-5|TRBD1|.
CASSFSRQGAIEPQHF
TGTGCCAGCAGCTTTTCCCGACAGGGGGCCATTGAGCCCCAGCATTTT
>TRBV7-9|TRBJ1-2|.|few
CASSLVDGYTF
TGTGCCAGCAGCTTAGTTGATGGCTACACCTTC
>TRBV7-9|TRBJ2-7|.|.
CASSLSSLGSYEQYF
TGTGCCAGCAGCTTGTCTAGCTTAGGCTCCTACGAGCAGTACTTC
>TRBV7-3|TRBJ1-1|.|.
CASSLGRNTEAFF
TGTGCCAGCAGCTTAGGGAGAAACACTGAAGCTTTCTTT
>TRBV19|TRBJ2-1|TRBD1|.
CASRGQGNGEQFF
TGTGCCAGTAGGGGACAGGGGAACGGTGAGCAGTTCTTC
>TRBV7-3|TRBJ2-1|.|.
CASSPDQYEQFF
TGTGCCAGCAGCCCCGATCAATATGAGCAGTTCTTC
>TRBV19|TRBJ2-3|.|.
CASSTRPDTQYF
TGTGCCAGTAGTACCCGTCCAGATACGCAGTATTTT
>TRBV7-9|TRBJ1-2|TRBD1|.
CASSLDRGGSGYTF
TGTGCCAGCAGCTTGGACAGGGGCGGCTCTGGCTACACCTTC
>TRBV7-9|TRBJ2-3|.|.
CASSPNTDTQYF
TGTGCCAGCAGCCCAAACACAGATACGCAGTATTTT
>TRBV6-1|TRBJ2-7|.|once
CASSDWVRGDEQYF
TGTGCCAGCAGTGATTGGGTAAGGGGGGACGAGCAGTACTTC
>TRBV7-9|TRBJ1-1|.|.
CASSLAPQPKAFF
TGTGCCAGCAGCTTAGCGCCGCAGCCGAAAGCTTTCTTT
>TRBV5-5|TRBJ2-2|TRBD2|.
CASSLDPSGNTGELFF
TGTGCCAGCAGCTTGGATCCTAGCGGCAACACCGGGGAGCTGTTTTTT
>TRBV28|TRBJ2-1|TRBD2|.
CASSFGAGGPRNDEQFF
TGTGCCAGCAGTTTCGGGGCGGGAGGCCCCCGGAATGATGAGCAGTTCTTC
>TRBV7-2|TRBJ2-7|TRBD2|.
CASSSLGTSGIDEQYF
TGTGCCAGCAGCTCCCTTGGGACTAGCGGGATCGACGAGCAGTACTTC
>TRBV7-9|TRBJ2-1|TRBD1|.
CASSFDRGYNEQFF
TGTGCCAGCAGCTTCGACAGGGGCTACAATGAGCAGTTCTTC
>TRBV7-8|TRBJ1-5|TRBD1|.
CASSLGGRAGGYQPQHF
TGTGCCAGCAGCTTAGGAGGTAGGGCAGGGGGATATCAGCCCCAGCATTTT
>TRBV7-8|TRBJ1-2|.|few
CASSLAGDNYGYTF
TGTGCCAGCAGCTTAGCGGGAGATAACTATGGCTACACCTTC
>TRBV5-4|TRBJ2-7|TRBD1|.
CASSRDSYEQYF
TGTGCCAGCAGCCGGGACAGCTACGAGCAGTACTTC
>TRBV28|TRBJ1-2|.|.
CASSLFRTYGYTF
TGTGCCAGCAGTTTATTCCGCACCTATGGCTACACCTTC
>TRBV6-5|TRBJ1-6|.|.
CASSYEGVNSPLHF
TGTGCCAGCAGTTACGAGGGAGTTAATTCACCCCTCCACTTT
>TRBV5-1|TRBJ1-1|.|.
CASSTMNTEAFF
TGCGCCAGCAGCACGATGAACACTGAAGCTTTCTTT
>TRBV7-2|TRBJ1-1|.|.
CASSRQGEGTEAFF
TGTGCCAGCAGCAGGCAGGGAGAGGGCACTGAAGCTTTCTTT